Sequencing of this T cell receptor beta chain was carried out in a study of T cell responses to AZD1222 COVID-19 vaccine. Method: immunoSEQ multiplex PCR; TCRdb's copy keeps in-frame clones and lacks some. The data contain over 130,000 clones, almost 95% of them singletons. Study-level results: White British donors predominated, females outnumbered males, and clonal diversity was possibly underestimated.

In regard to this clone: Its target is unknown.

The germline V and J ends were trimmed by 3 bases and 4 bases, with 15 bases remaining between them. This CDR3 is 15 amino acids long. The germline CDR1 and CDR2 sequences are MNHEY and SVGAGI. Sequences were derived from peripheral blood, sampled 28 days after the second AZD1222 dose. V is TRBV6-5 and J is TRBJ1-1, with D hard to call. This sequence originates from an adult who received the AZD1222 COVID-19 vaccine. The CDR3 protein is CASSYEGRLSTEAFF. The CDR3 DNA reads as TGTGCCAGCAGTTATGAGGGTCGGTTGAGCACTGAAGCTTTCTTT.